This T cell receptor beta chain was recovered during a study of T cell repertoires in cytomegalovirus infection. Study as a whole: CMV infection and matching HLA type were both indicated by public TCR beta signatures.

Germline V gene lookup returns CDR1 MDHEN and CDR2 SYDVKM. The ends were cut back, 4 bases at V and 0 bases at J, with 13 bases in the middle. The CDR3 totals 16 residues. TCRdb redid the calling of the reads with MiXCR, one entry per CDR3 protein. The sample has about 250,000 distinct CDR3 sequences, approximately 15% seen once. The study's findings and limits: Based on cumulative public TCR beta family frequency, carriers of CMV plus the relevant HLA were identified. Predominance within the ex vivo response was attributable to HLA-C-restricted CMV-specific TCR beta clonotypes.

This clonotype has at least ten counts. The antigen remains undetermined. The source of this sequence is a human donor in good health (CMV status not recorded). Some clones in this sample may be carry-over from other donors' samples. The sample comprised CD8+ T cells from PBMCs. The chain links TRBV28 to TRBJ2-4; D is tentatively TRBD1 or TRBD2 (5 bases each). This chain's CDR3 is CASSSPWGIAKNIQYF. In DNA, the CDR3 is TGTGCCAGCAGTTCCCCATGGGGGATAGCCAAAAACATTCAGTACTTC.